The next 10 T cell receptor beta chains were all read from a single sample in a study of blood T cell repertoires in COVID-19. The method was immunoSEQ multiplex PCR; TCRdb's version includes in-frame clones alone and lacks a portion of them. The repertoire holds 250,000 to 350,000 clones, roughly 86% seen once, with around 0.9% in the top ten. Sequencing was done on a sample of PBMCs or T cells enriched from blood (not recorded which). The receptor source for this set is a woman younger than 45 who had recovered from COVID-19.

On this clone: Other DNA sequences in the sample encode the same CDR3. The chain carries TRBV6-5 and TRBJ2-7; TRBD1 aligns across 7 bases. V was pared by 8 bases and J by 2 bases, with 6 bases of the junction left unmatched. Germline lookup yields CDR1 MNHEY and CDR2 SVGAGI. The CDR3 loop spans 13 amino acids. CDR3: CASSRQGPYEQYF. DNA of the CDR3: TGTGCCAGCTCAAGACAGGGCCCCTACGAGCAGTACTTC.

The gene calls are TRBV20-1 and TRBJ2-2; 8 bases are shared with TRBD1. J gave up 6 bases and V 3 bases, and 9 bases lay outside the gene matches. Germline loops: CDR1 DFQATT, CDR2 SNEGSKA (reference sequence). The CDR3 runs 15 residues. The CDR3 region is CSASLIQGGAGELFF. The CDR3 DNA reads TGCAGTGCTAGTCTTATACAGGGGGGCGCCGGGGAGCTGTTTTTT.

This rearrangement joins TRBV4-3 to TRBJ2-1, with 10 bases aligning to TRBD2. Germline V gene data show CDR1 as LGHNA and CDR2 as YSLEER. This CDR3 region has 19 residues. V dropped 0 bases and J dropped 0; count of bases not matched to a gene: 8. DNA of the CDR3: TGCGCCAGCAGCCAAGACCCTAGCGGGGGCCCGAGCTCCTACAATGAGCAGTTCTTC. Amino acids: CASSQDPSGGPSSYNEQFF.

The gene calls are TRBV27 and TRBJ1-5; D remains ambiguous. This CDR3 spans 14 amino acids. Germline CDR1 and CDR2: MNHEY and SMNVEV (reference sequence). V shed 2 bases and J shed 2 bases, with 7 bases lying between them. In DNA, the CDR3 is TGTGCCAGCAGTTTAACGGTGGGCAATCAGCCCCAGCATTTT. Amino acid sequence: CASSLTVGNQPQHF.

The chain links TRBV3-1 (or the pseudogene TRBV3-2) to TRBJ2-3; possible D gene TRBD1, 5 bases. Looked up from germline, CDR1 is LGHDT and CDR2 is YNNKEL (reference sequence). This CDR3 is built from 17 residues. Trimming cost V 0 bases and J 8 bases, with 21 bases left between them. The CDR3 is CASSQEGPGYPPFTQYF. The CDR3, as DNA: TGTGCCAGCAGCCAAGAAGGTCCAGGGTACCCCCCTTTTACGCAGTATTTT.

This chain uses TRBV18 with TRBJ2-7; 7 bases align to TRBD2. This CDR3 is built from 14 residues. Trimming at V came to 2 bases and at J to 2 bases, leaving 3 bases not matched to a gene. The germline CDR1 and CDR2 sequences are KGHSH and LQKENI. The CDR3 protein is CASSPTGTTYEQYF. Written as DNA, the CDR3 is TGTGCCAGCTCACCAACCGGGACTACCTACGAGCAGTACTTC.

CDR3 residues: CASTSGFLLSLDGYTF. In nucleotides, the CDR3 is TGTGCCAGCACCTCCGGGTTCCTCCTCTCCCTAGATGGCTACACCTTC. This chain links TRBV28 with TRBJ1-2; D not resolved. The V end lost 7 bases, the J end lost 6 bases, and 24 bases lay between the germline ends. Germline-derived CDR1 and CDR2 are MDHEN and SYDVKM. The length of the CDR3 is 16 residues.

The count of this clone is one. The genes are TRBV3-1 (or the pseudogene TRBV3-2) and TRBJ2-1, with 13 positions matching TRBD2. The germline V gene has CDR1 LGHDT and CDR2 YNNKEL (reference sequence). J was trimmed by 8 bases and V by 4 bases; bases with no gene match: 5. CDR3 length equals 15 residues. The CDR3 DNA reads TGTGCCAGCAGCCCCCCGGGACTAGCGGGACATGAGCAGTTCTTC. Encoded protein: CASSPPGLAGHEQFF.

CDR3 in DNA: TGTGCCAGCAGCAGGCGGGAGGCGGACACTGAAGCTTTCTTT. Its protein product is CASSRREADTEAFF. V usage is TRBV7-6 and J usage is TRBJ1-1, with D unclear. With 5 bases removed from V and 3 bases from J, the gap between germline ends came to 13 bases. This CDR3 comprises 14 residues. The germline V gene has CDR1 SGHVS and CDR2 FNYEAQ.

The chain links TRBV20-1 to TRBJ1-2; D gene uncertain. Trimming stripped 2 bases from V and 12 bases from J, with 4 bases between. Germline values: CDR1 DFQATT, CDR2 SNEGSKA (reference sequence). The CDR3 sequence is 8 residues long. The CDR3 DNA follows: TGCAGTGCTAGACATCACACCTTC. This codes for CSARHHTF.